Presented here are 15 T cell receptor beta chains from one specimen sequenced in a study of identical twins. Via MiXCR, TCRdb re-called the 5' RACE reads, giving one row per CDR3 protein. The table records approximately 300,000 distinct CDR3 sequences, roughly 8.6% of them present only once. These data also featured in a second study, about yellow fever vaccine responses in identical twins.

The sample comprised CD8+ T cells sorted from blood. Every receptor here comes from a woman younger than 35 in good health.

This clonotype was seen many times. This sequence joins TRBV28 and TRBJ2-7; a possible D gene is TRBD1 (6 bases). The germline CDR1 and CDR2 sequences are MDHEN and SYDVKM. Trimming removed 3 bases at V and 1 base at J, with 13 bases between. The CDR3 is 15 amino acids. The CDR3 sequence is CASSLDRTASYEQYF. The CDR3 nucleotides are TGTGCCAGCAGTTTGGACCGGACAGCTTCCTACGAGCAGTACTTC.

The chain recombines TRBV4-1 with TRBJ2-5; a weak D match, TRBD2 (7 bases). V lost 5 bases and J lost 5, with 15 bases in between. Per germline, CDR1 MGHRA and CDR2 YSYEKL. The CDR3 consists of 14 residues. CDR3 in amino acids: CASSDPAGAETQYF. CDR3 bases: TGCGCCAGCAGCGACCCGGCGGGGGCTGAGACCCAGTACTTC.

V and J are TRBV3-1 and TRBJ2-1; 13 bases match TRBD2. Germline-derived CDR1 and CDR2 are LGHDT and YNNKEL (reference sequence). CDR3 length equals 16 residues. V was clipped by 0 bases and J by 5 bases; unmatched bases: 1. The CDR3 DNA reads as TGTGCCAGCAGCCAAGAGGGACTAGCGGGACACAATGAGCAGTTCTTC. Protein product: CASSQEGLAGHNEQFF.

This clonotype was recorded at least ten times. The V call is TRBV13, the J call TRBJ2-3, with D maybe TRBD1 (7 bases). Trimming cost V 5 bases and J 5 bases, with 20 bases left between them. This CDR3 comprises 16 residues. CDR1 PRHDT and CDR2 FYEKMQ come from the germline V gene (reference sequence). The CDR3 region is CASSRMQGGREDTQYF. CDR3 nucleotide sequence: TGTGCCAGCAGCCGAATGCAGGGGGGCAGGGAAGATACGCAGTATTTT.

This chain joins TRBV4-2 and TRBJ1-1, with 7 bases lining up with TRBD1. Germline V CDR1 and CDR2: LGHNA, YNFKEQ. The CDR3 loop spans 15 amino acids. The V gene end was trimmed by 2 bases and the J gene end by 6 bases; junction bases not matched to a gene: 9. CDR3 in DNA: TGTGCCAGCAGCCAAACTACGACAGGGCTCCCTGAAGCTTTCTTT. Translation gives CASSQTTTGLPEAFF.

The chain joins TRBV14 to TRBJ2-1; 7 bases agree with TRBD2. The germline gives CDR1 SGHDN, CDR2 FVKESK. With V trimmed by 1 base and J by 15 bases, 6 bases remained unmatched. The CDR3 is 12 amino acids. CDR3 residues: CASSQGPTSLFF. CDR3 nucleotide sequence: TGTGCCAGCAGCCAAGGCCCGACTAGCTTGTTCTTC.

V is TRBV7-2 and J is TRBJ2-7; 7 positions agree with TRBD2. The CDR3 length is 16 residues. Trimming at V came to 5 bases and at J to 3 bases, leaving 13 bases not matched to a gene. The V gene's germline CDR1 is SGHTA and CDR2 FQGNSA. This CDR3 reads CASSPGWVAGDYEQYF. The DNA for the CDR3 is TGTGCCAGCAGCCCCGGTTGGGTAGCGGGTGACTACGAGCAGTACTTC.

CDR3 loop: CASSPPLGNRLAGGPDTQYF. CDR3 in DNA: TGTGCCAGCAGCCCCCCGTTGGGAAACCGACTAGCGGGGGGGCCAGATACGCAGTATTTT. This chain uses TRBV14 with TRBJ2-3, with TRBD2 identical over 14 bases. The CDR3 has 20 amino acids. CDR1 and CDR2 (germline): SGHDN, FVKESK. The junction had 16 bases not matched to a gene; V was cut back by 4 bases and J by 4 bases.

CDR3 region: CASSEHHVRGTETQYF. The CDR3 nucleotides are TGTGCCAGCAGCGAACACCACGTCAGGGGCACGGAGACCCAGTACTTC. This chain joins TRBV21-1 and TRBJ2-5; the D call of TRBD1 is as the table states it, not checked on the DNA. TRBV21-1 is classified as a pseudogene. The length of the CDR3 is 16 residues.

Remarks on this clonotype: Relative to the germline gene, one junction end is altered; a read error may explain this. The chain uses TRBV10-3 and TRBJ2-1, with TRBD2 matching 10 bases. The CDR3 spans 16 residues. The germline CDR1 and CDR2 sequences are ENHRY and SYGVKD. The CDR3 nucleotides read TGTGCCATCAGTGAGAACCCCCTAGCGGGGGCGGAAAAGCAGTTGTTC. This sequence encodes CAISENPLAGAEKQLF.

The J gene is TRBJ2-1, the V gene TRBV13; no firm D call. The ends were cut back, 0 bases at V and 2 bases at J, with 11 bases in the middle. CDR3 size: 16 residues. Germline loops: CDR1 PRHDT, CDR2 FYEKMQ (reference sequence). The CDR3 nucleotides are TGTGCCAGCAGCTTAGGGGCAGGTGTTGCCTACAATGAGCAGTTCTTC. The encoded protein is CASSLGAGVAYNEQFF. The full variable domain, completed using reference TRBV13 and TRBJ2-1, is AAGVIQSPRHLIKEKRETATLKCYPIPRHDTVYWYQQGPGQDPQFLISFYEKMQSDKGSIPDRFSAQQFSDYHSELNMSSLELGDSALYFCASSLGAGVAYNEQFFGPGTRLTVL.

The chain links TRBV27 to TRBJ2-4; 11 positions match TRBD1. The germline CDR1 and CDR2 sequences are MNHEY and SMNVEV (reference sequence). The CDR3 totals 15 residues. The V gene end was trimmed by 2 bases and the J gene end by 12 bases; junction bases not matched to a gene: 9. CDR3 loop: CASSLVRTGGVGQYF. CDR3 nucleotides: TGTGCCAGCAGTTTAGTACGGACAGGGGGCGTGGGTCAGTACTTC.

V usage is TRBV16 and J usage is TRBJ2-3; D unclear. CDR3 length equals 15 residues. With 2 bases removed from V and 1 base from J, the gap between germline ends came to 10 bases. The germline gives CDR1 KGHSY, CDR2 FQNENV. The CDR3 loop reads CASSQLPWGTDTQYF. Here the CDR3 DNA reads TGTGCCAGCAGCCAACTACCATGGGGCACAGATACGCAGTATTTT. The variable domain in full, completed from reference TRBV16 and TRBJ2-3, reads GEEVAQTPKHLVRGEGQKAKLYCAPIKGHSYVFWYQQVLKNEFKFLISFQNENVFDETGMPKERFSAKCLPNSPCSLEIQATKLEDSAVYFCASSQLPWGTDTQYFGPGTRLTVL.

This sequence joins TRBV20-1 and TRBJ2-7; 7 bases agree with TRBD1. With 5 bases clipped from V and 5 bases from J, the junction kept 6 bases outside the gene matches. CDR1 DFQATT and CDR2 SNEGSKA come from the germline V gene (reference sequence). This CDR3 is built from 12 residues. The CDR3 DNA reads TGCAGTGCTCTGACAGGGAGCGACGAGCAGTACTTC. Its protein product is CSALTGSDEQYF.

The chain carries TRBV5-1 and TRBJ2-7; 8 bases map to TRBD1. The germline V gene has CDR1 SGHRS and CDR2 YFSETQ. After removal of 7 bases from V and 2 bases from J, the junction contained 5 bases not matched to a gene. The CDR3 sequence is 13 residues long. The CDR3 DNA reads as TGCGCCAGCGGCGCGACAGGGGCCTACGAGCAGTACTTC. Protein sequence: CASGATGAYEQYF.